Detailed here is one T cell receptor beta chain. Its specific antigen is unknown. Sequence at one end of the junction differs from germline and may be a read error. The library was prepared using multiplex PCR. Sequencing was performed on an Illumina HiSeq 2500. TCRbeta libraries were built by three rounds of nested PCR using primers (Table S4), following protocols modified from ARM-PCR. Before sequencing, PCR products of 200-500 bp were excised from the gel and purified with the QIAquick gel extraction kit. The authors' analysis ran thus. Reads were cleaned using Trimmomatic, were merged into complete CDR3 sequences using FLASH, and were assigned to V(D)J germline segments using MiTCR. Clonal diversity was calculated as the inverse Simpson's index using VDJtools. In-frame sequences lacking a premature stop codon were counted as productive reads. TCRdb handled the public reads itself, with Q25 trimming in fastp and clone calling in MiXCR, and kept productive beta chains. Under each unique CDR3 protein, matching rows form one entry showing the most common genes and DNA. The V and J calls here are based on TCRdb, not the publication. Here the sample has more than 60,000 distinct CDR3 sequences; around 82% occur a single time. The top ten clones comprise roughly 45% of the sample.

RNA was extracted from bulk unsorted tissue and checked for quality with a NanoDrop ND-1000 and an Agilent 2100. Normal lung samples were distant non-tumor tissue taken more than 3 cm from the tumor edge. Donors were newly diagnosed lung cancer patients admitted for thoracic surgery in China between August and November 2014, without prior chemotherapy. Patients who had received previous radiotherapy or chemotherapy, or who had another concurrent cancer, were excluded from the study. Surgical tissue pieces of 1-2 cm3 were preserved in RNAlater solution and stored at -80 °C until use. The data were taken from a study of tumor and adjacent non-tumor tissue in lung cancer (dated by TCRdb to 2016 to 2019). Turning to the overall study: Patients with adenocarcinoma (over 11), squamous cell carcinoma (2) and small cell lung cancer (1) were included in the cohort. The approximately 15 patients were aged about 30 to 76 years, included ten or so men and 5 women, and had TNM stage I to III disease. In total, sequencing yielded approximately 130,000,000 productive TCRbeta reads, which works out to an average of about 3.9 million reads per sample. Bulk TCRbeta repertoires were compared between lung tumor tissue and matched distant non-tumor lung tissue obtained from 15 or so lung cancer patients. TCRbeta CDR3 sequencing was performed on under 35 paired specimens, with one tumor sample and one normal lung sample collected per patient.

There are 16 amino acids in the CDR3, from cysteine to phenylalanine inclusive. The DNA shown is the 48-base CDR3, in frame from base 1. CDR1 MGHRA and CDR2 YSYEKL are derived from the germline V gene. The full study reports these points: Peripheral blood was not sequenced, so blood TCRbeta repertoires were not examined in the lung cancer patients of the study. The sequencing platform is not named in the methods, and unique molecular identifiers are not mentioned. TCR diversity was significantly higher in younger patients, and greater tumor TCR diversity was associated with shorter overall survival and shorter disease-free survival. Only about 15 patients were in the cohort, and the authors stated that larger samples and more detailed clinical data are needed. A significantly larger cumulative share of the repertoire was made up by the top 100 clones in normal lung than in tumor tissue. Tumor tissue showed significantly higher TCR diversity (inverse Simpson) than normal lung tissue, at about 400 vs 150 (P = 0.0075, Mann-Whitney U test).

The sequence was obtained from a man in his 60s with non-small cell lung cancer. Sequencing input: distant non-tumor lung tissue. The chain is assembled from TRBV4-1 and TRBJ1-5, with the D gene not confidently named. The CDR3 region has the sequence CASSHGKGFQYQPQHF. In nucleotide form, the sequence is TGCGCCAGCAGCCACGGAAAAGGGTTTCAGTATCAGCCCCAACATTTT.